What follows are 31 T cell receptor beta chains derived from one specimen sequenced in a study of CD8 T cells in Susac syndrome. Random hexamers were used to reverse transcribe the RNA input (about 0.5 to 1 ug). TCRdb recomputed calls from the immunoSEQ multiplex PCR reads with MiXCR, one row per CDR3 protein. This sample yields 200,000 or so distinct CDR3 sequences, of which 95% are seen a single time; 0.098% belongs to the top ten. The sample was CD4+ T cells from PBMCs. The receptors shown here come from a human donor with Susac syndrome.

The CDR3 nucleotides are TGTGCCAGCAGCTCGGCGGGGGCCCAAGAGACCCAGTACTTC. This encodes CASSSAGAQETQYF. The chain is built from TRBV5-4 and TRBJ2-5; D possibly corresponds to TRBD2 (7 bases). CDR1 is SGHNT and CDR2 is YYREEE in the germline V gene (reference sequence). The CDR3 length is 14 residues. Between the trimmed V and J ends, which lost 3 bases and 1 base, there was a span of 10 bases.

This chain uses TRBV12-3 or TRBV12-4 with TRBJ2-5; TRBD1 agrees at 8 bases. The CDR3 sequence is 14 residues long. V lost 5 bases and J lost 4; bases outside the gene matches: 6. CDR3 DNA: TGTGCCAGCAGTACGCGGACAGGGAGAGAGACCCAGTACTTC. Translating gives CASSTRTGRETQYF.

The chain recombines TRBV18 with TRBJ2-7; D not resolved. V lost 3 bases and J 5 bases, leaving 11 bases between the germline ends. CDR3 length equals 13 residues. CDR1 KGHSH and CDR2 LQKENI come from the germline V gene. This chain's CDR3 is CASSPSPDHEQYF. In DNA form, the CDR3 reads TGTGCCAGCTCACCGTCCCCGGATCACGAGCAGTACTTC.

The rearrangement uses TRBV24-1 and TRBJ2-1; D is perhaps TRBD2 (6 bases). CDR1 KGHDR and CDR2 SFDVKD come from the germline V gene. V lost 2 bases and J 8 bases, leaving 12 bases between the germline ends. The CDR3 runs 14 residues. This CDR3 reads CATSDSRDSHEQFF. The CDR3 coding sequence is TGTGCCACCAGTGATTCCCGGGACTCCCATGAGCAGTTCTTC.

This chain uses TRBV29-1 with TRBJ2-1, with D possibly being TRBD2 (5 bases). V was shortened by 8 bases and J by 6 bases, with 11 bases between the two germline ends. This CDR3 spans 11 amino acids. Germline loops: CDR1 SQVTM, CDR2 ANQGSEA. In nucleotides, the CDR3 is TGCAGCTCTAGAAGCGGCAATGAGCAGTTCTTC. Translation: CSSRSGNEQFF.

The chain employs TRBV29-1 and TRBJ2-7, with 7 bases identical to TRBD1. The V gene's germline CDR1 is SQVTM and CDR2 ANQGSEA. Losses at the gene ends were 2 bases for V and 3 bases for J; bases not matched to a gene: 1. The length of the CDR3 is 12 residues. CDR3 in DNA: TGCAGCGTTGAACAGGGGGACTACGAGCAGTACTTC. This translates into CSVEQGDYEQYF.

The chain is built from TRBV3-1 and TRBJ2-5; D uncertain. V was clipped by 4 bases and J by 3 bases, with 6 bases between them. CDR1 is LGHDT and CDR2 is YNNKEL in the germline V gene (reference sequence). This CDR3 has 12 amino acids. Here the CDR3 reads CASSLKKETQYF. The CDR3 bases are TGTGCCAGCAGCCTTAAAAAAGAGACCCAGTACTTC.

This clonotype was seen once. The chain couples TRBV12-3 or TRBV12-4 to TRBJ1-3; TRBD1 matches 7 bases. The CDR3 is 16 amino acids. Unmatched junction bases numbered 10, after V lost 6 bases and J lost 2 bases. This CDR3 is CASRIPGQFAGNTIYF. As DNA, the CDR3 is TGTGCCAGCAGGATACCGGGACAGTTTGCTGGAAACACCATATATTTT.

The chain has TRBV20-1 and TRBJ2-7; 8 positions agree with TRBD1. Germline CDR1 reads DFQATT; CDR2 reads SNEGSKA (reference sequence). The CDR3 covers 13 residues. The V gene end was trimmed by 6 bases and the J gene end by 5 bases; junction bases not matched to a gene: 9. CDR3 region: CSAQGQAVNEQYF. In DNA form, the CDR3 reads TGCAGTGCACAGGGACAGGCCGTGAACGAGCAGTACTTC.

This clonotype was seen once. The rearrangement joins TRBV12-3 or TRBV12-4 to TRBJ1-1; tentatively, D is TRBD1 (5 bases). V lost 4 bases, J lost 1 base, and 10 bases lay in between. This CDR3 comprises 14 residues. This CDR3 reads CASSSPGENTEAFF. The CDR3 bases are TGTGCCAGCAGTTCCCCGGGGGAGAACACTGAAGCTTTCTTT.

The chain links TRBV6-6 to TRBJ1-5; D not certain. This CDR3 comprises 12 residues. V was trimmed by 7 bases and J by 2 bases, leaving 6 bases between them. Germline V gene data show CDR1 as MNHNY and CDR2 as SVGAGI (reference sequence). The CDR3 nucleotides read TGTGCCAGCAAGGACGGCAATCAGCCCCAGCATTTT. As protein: CASKDGNQPQHF.

This rearrangement joins TRBV12-3 or TRBV12-4 to TRBJ2-1, with D hard to call. The V end was cut by 1 base, the J end by 5 bases, with 9 bases between. This CDR3 is 14 amino acids long. The CDR3 DNA reads TGTGCCAGCAGTTTAGGTGGAGCACACAATGAGCAGTTCTTC. This codes for CASSLGGAHNEQFF.

The chain uses TRBV27 and TRBJ2-1; D possibly uses TRBD1 or TRBD2 (5 bases each). V gave up 6 bases and J gave up 8 bases, with 23 bases separating them. Germline CDR1 reads MNHEY; CDR2 reads SMNVEV (reference sequence). The CDR3 covers 16 residues. Written as DNA, the CDR3 is TGTGCCAGCAGGGTGGGACGCCGACTCCTAGGGGATGAGCAGTTCTTC. It is translated as CASRVGRRLLGDEQFF.

The chain is built from TRBV9 and TRBJ1-5; D unresolved. This CDR3 is 14 amino acids long. V was shortened by 3 bases and J by 1 base, with 8 bases between the two germline ends. Germline CDR1 and CDR2: SGDLS and YYNGEE. The CDR3, as DNA: TGTGCCAGCAGCGCATTTGACAGCAATCAGCCCCAGCATTTT. It encodes CASSAFDSNQPQHF.

V usage is TRBV7-9 and J usage is TRBJ2-7, with D tentatively TRBD1 or TRBD2 (7 bases each). V lost 7 bases, J lost 2 bases, and 24 bases lay in between. Germline loops: CDR1 SEHNR, CDR2 FQNEAQ (reference sequence). The CDR3 sequence is 17 residues long. The CDR3 nucleotides are TGTGCCAGCATCTCGAGGACTAGGACAGGCCATACCTACGAGCAGTACTTC. It codes for CASISRTRTGHTYEQYF.

The chain employs TRBV20-1 and TRBJ2-2; the match to TRBD1 covers 10 bases. CDR3 length: 15 amino acids. J gave up 3 bases and V 6 bases, and 7 bases lay outside the gene matches. CDR1 and CDR2 (germline): DFQATT, SNEGSKA (reference sequence). CDR3 DNA: TGCAGTGCGCGGACCGGGACAGGGGACACCGGGGAGCTGTTTTTT. Its translation: CSARTGTGDTGELFF.

This clonotype was recorded only once. The chain carries TRBV5-1 and TRBJ2-3; TRBD1 matches 7 bases. The V gene end was trimmed by 2 bases and the J gene end by 4 bases; junction bases not matched to a gene: 7. Germline V gives CDR1 SGHRS, CDR2 YFSETQ. This CDR3 is built from 15 residues. CDR3 nucleotides: TGCGCCAGCAGCTTTGAGGGGGCATCCCCAGATACGCAGTATTTT. Residues: CASSFEGASPDTQYF.

This clonotype is a singleton in its sample. The genes are TRBV6-2 or TRBV6-3 and TRBJ1-6, with 9 nucleotides matching TRBD1. Germline assignment: CDR1 MNHEY and CDR2 SVGEGT. This CDR3 has 16 residues. J lost 2 bases, V lost 4 bases, and 3 bases had no gene match. The CDR3 nucleotides read TGTGCCAGCAGTTTCAGACAGGGGGCCTATAATTCACCCCTCCACTTT. Translation gives CASSFRQGAYNSPLHF.

This sequence joins TRBV15 and TRBJ2-1, with 8 bases lining up with TRBD2. CDR3 length: 13 amino acids. CDR1 and CDR2 from the germline V gene are LNHNV and YYDKDF (reference sequence). Unmatched junction bases numbered 7, after V lost 2 bases and J lost 13 bases. CDR3 amino acids: CATSRRSGGDQFF. DNA for the CDR3: TGTGCCACCAGCAGAAGATCGGGGGGGGATCAGTTCTTC. The variable domain in full, completed from reference TRBV15 and TRBJ2-1, reads DAMVIQNPRYQVTQFGKPVTLSCSQTLNHNVMYWYQQKSSQAPKLLFHYYDKDFNNEADTPDNFQSRRPNTSFCFLDIRSPGLGDTAMYLCATSRRSGGDQFFGPGTRLTVL.

The V call is TRBV7-9, the J call TRBJ1-5, with no clear D. There are 12 residues in the CDR3. Germline V lookup: CDR1 SEHNR, CDR2 FQNEAQ (reference sequence). Trimming took off 5 bases at V and 4 bases at J, with 6 bases between the two ends. The CDR3 bases are TGTGCCAGCAGCCCCACGAATCAGCCCCAGCATTTT. Protein: CASSPTNQPQHF.

The genes are TRBV29-1 and TRBJ2-2; D tentatively reads TRBD1 or TRBD2 (5 bases each). Germline V gives CDR1 SQVTM, CDR2 ANQGSEA. V lost 5 bases, J lost 3 bases, and 7 bases lay in between. This CDR3 has 12 amino acids. The CDR3 loop reads CSVWDDTGELFF. The CDR3 DNA follows: TGCAGCGTTTGGGACGACACCGGGGAGCTGTTTTTT.

The chain is built from TRBV6-2 or TRBV6-3 and TRBJ1-5; 8 bases agree with TRBD1. With V trimmed by 5 bases and J by 0 bases, 6 bases remained unmatched. Germline CDR1 MNHEY, CDR2 SVGEGT. The CDR3 is made up of 16 amino acids. CDR3 residues: CASSTKTGVSNQPQHF. The CDR3 nucleotides read TGTGCCAGCAGTACCAAGACAGGGGTTAGCAATCAGCCCCAGCATTTT.

This chain uses TRBV4-1 with TRBJ1-5, with no clear D. The V end was cut by 0 bases, the J end by 0 bases, with 9 bases between. There are 16 residues in the CDR3. Germline CDR1 is MGHRA and CDR2 is YSYEKL. The CDR3 loop is CASSQDRAVSNQPQHF. The CDR3 DNA follows: TGCGCCAGCAGCCAAGATCGGGCAGTTAGCAATCAGCCCCAGCATTTT.

The CDR3 protein is CSARADGPRSDTQYF. CDR3 DNA sequence: TGCAGTGCTAGGGCCGACGGCCCTAGGTCGGATACGCAGTATTTT. The V call is TRBV20-1, the J call TRBJ2-3; the D is unclear. V dropped 3 bases and J dropped 6 bases, with 19 bases sitting between them. Looked up from germline, CDR1 is DFQATT and CDR2 is SNEGSKA (reference sequence). The CDR3 sequence is 15 residues long.

Here the CDR3 reads CASSSSGGQYNEQFF. The CDR3 nucleotides read TGTGCCAGCAGCTCTAGCGGGGGGCAATACAATGAGCAGTTCTTC. The chain is built from TRBV11-2 and TRBJ2-1, with 11 bases matching TRBD2. Germline CDR1 is SGHAT and CDR2 is FQNNGV. The CDR3 has 15 residues. J was trimmed by 4 bases and V by 4 bases; bases with no gene match: 3.

The chain combines TRBV5-4 with TRBJ1-2, with 8 nucleotides matching TRBD1. V dropped 7 bases and J dropped 3; count of bases not matched to a gene: 14. CDR1 is SGHNT and CDR2 is YYREEE in the germline V gene (reference sequence). The length of the CDR3 is 16 residues. The chain's CDR3 is CASGLPRGLFDYGYTF. The CDR3 bases are TGTGCCAGCGGGTTGCCCAGGGGGCTGTTTGACTATGGCTACACCTTC.

The J gene is TRBJ2-5, the V gene TRBV9, with 11 bases identical to TRBD1. The length of the CDR3 is 15 residues. Per the germline V gene, CDR1 is SGDLS and CDR2 is YYNGEE. With 2 bases clipped from V and 4 bases from J, the junction kept 4 bases outside the gene matches. The chain's CDR3 is CASSVRDRGGETQYF. The CDR3 nucleotides are TGTGCCAGCAGCGTCCGGGACAGGGGGGGAGAGACCCAGTACTTC.

This clonotype was detected once. The rearrangement links TRBV20-1 to TRBJ1-2, with D unclear. This CDR3 has 11 residues. CDR1 and CDR2 from the germline V gene are DFQATT and SNEGSKA (reference sequence). V was clipped by 3 bases and J by 3 bases, with 5 bases between them. The CDR3 reads CSARRDYGYTF. The CDR3, as DNA: TGCAGTGCTAGGCGGGACTATGGCTACACCTTC.

This chain connects TRBV19 to TRBJ1-2; possible D gene TRBD1, 6 bases. This CDR3 has 13 residues. Germline V gene lookup returns CDR1 LNHDA and CDR2 SQIVND (reference sequence). Trimming cost V 3 bases and J 4 bases, with 9 bases left between them. The DNA of the CDR3 is TGTGCCAGTAGTATTCAGGGGACCTATGGCTACACCTTC. It translates to CASSIQGTYGYTF.

This chain connects TRBV12-3 or TRBV12-4 to TRBJ2-1; tentative D call: TRBD2 (6 bases). This CDR3 is built from 15 residues. Trimming stripped 7 bases from V and 4 bases from J, with 17 bases between. In nucleotides, the CDR3 is TGTGCCAGCAAATCGCGAACGGGGGAATACAATGAGCAGTTCTTC. Residues: CASKSRTGEYNEQFF.

The V call is TRBV10-3, the J call TRBJ2-5; the D gene is possibly TRBD2 (6 bases). Germline V CDR1 and CDR2: ENHRY, SYGVKD. CDR3 length equals 12 residues. The V and J ends lost 4 bases and 5 bases respectively, with 8 bases between them. CDR3 DNA: TGTGCCATCAGTGTTGGGGGGGAGACCCAGTACTTC. Protein: CAISVGGETQYF.